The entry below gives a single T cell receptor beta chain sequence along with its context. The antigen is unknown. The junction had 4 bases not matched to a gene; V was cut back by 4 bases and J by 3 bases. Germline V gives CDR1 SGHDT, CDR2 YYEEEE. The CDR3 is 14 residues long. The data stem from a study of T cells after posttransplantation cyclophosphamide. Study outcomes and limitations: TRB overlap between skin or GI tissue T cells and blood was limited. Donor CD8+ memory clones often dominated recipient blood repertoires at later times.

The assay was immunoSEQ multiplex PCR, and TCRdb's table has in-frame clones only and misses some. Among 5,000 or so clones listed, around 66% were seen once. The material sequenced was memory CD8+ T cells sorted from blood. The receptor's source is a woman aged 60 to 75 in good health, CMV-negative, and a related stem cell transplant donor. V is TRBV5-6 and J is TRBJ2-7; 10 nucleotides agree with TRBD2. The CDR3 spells CASSTGLAIYEQYF. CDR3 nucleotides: TGTGCCAGCAGCACGGGACTAGCGATCTACGAGCAGTACTTC.